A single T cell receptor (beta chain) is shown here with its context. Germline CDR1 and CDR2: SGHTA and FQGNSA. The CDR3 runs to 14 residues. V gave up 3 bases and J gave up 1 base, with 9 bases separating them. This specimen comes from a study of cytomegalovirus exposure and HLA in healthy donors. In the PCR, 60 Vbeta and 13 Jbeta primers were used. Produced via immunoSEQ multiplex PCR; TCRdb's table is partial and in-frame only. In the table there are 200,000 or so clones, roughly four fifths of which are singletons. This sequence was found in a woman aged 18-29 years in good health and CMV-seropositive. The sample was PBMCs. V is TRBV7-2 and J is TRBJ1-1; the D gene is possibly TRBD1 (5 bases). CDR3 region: CASSFGQSNTEAFF. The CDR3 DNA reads TGTGCCAGCAGCTTTGGACAATCGAACACTGAAGCTTTCTTT. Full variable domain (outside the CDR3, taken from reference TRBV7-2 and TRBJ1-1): GAGVSQSPSNKVTEKGKDVELRCDPISGHTALYWYRQSLGQGLEFLIYFQGNSAPDKSGLPSDRFSAERTGGSVSTLTIQRTQQEDSAVYLCASSFGQSNTEAFFGQGTRLTVV.